The 29 T cell receptor beta chains given below trace back to one sample, sequenced in a study of vaccination effects on CD4 cells after COVID-19. Only in-frame clones appear in the TCRdb table, and some are missing; sequencing was by immunoSEQ multiplex PCR. The profile covers 50,000 to 75,000 clones, with roughly 76% appearing a single time and 2% to 2.5% taken by the ten largest. These TCRs are of unknown antigen specificity. Antigen-specific CD4+ T cells were expanded with viral peptide pools in the ViraFEST assay before sequencing. Having been cultured for 10 days, the cells underwent CD4+ T cell isolation. The sample in question was CD4+ T cells from PBMCs cultured with HCoV-229E spike peptides, obtained before COVID-19 vaccination. Receptors were obtained from a human donor who received a COVID-19 vaccine.

V and J are TRBV5-1 and TRBJ1-1; D is undetermined. V lost 1 base to trimming and J lost 1 base, with 8 bases between them. Germline V gene sequence: CDR1 SGHRS, CDR2 YFSETQ. CDR3 size: 14 residues. CDR3 sequence (DNA): TGCGCCAGCAGCTTGTATCCGGAGAACACTGAAGCTTTCTTT. It translates to CASSLYPENTEAFF.

The V gene is TRBV5-1, the J gene TRBJ2-3; 10 nucleotides align to TRBD2. The CDR3 runs to 15 residues. The V gene's germline CDR1 is SGHRS and CDR2 YFSETQ. J lost 6 bases, V lost 0 bases, and 4 bases had no gene match. For the CDR3, the DNA is TGCGCCAGCAGCTTGGGCAGCGGGGGGGCCGATACGCAGTATTTT. Translating it yields CASSLGSGGADTQYF. The entire variable domain, with the rest obtained from reference TRBV5-1 and TRBJ2-3, is as follows: KAGVTQTPRYLIKTRGQQVTLSCSPISGHRSVSWYQQTPGQGLQFLFEYFSETQRNKGNFPGRFSGRQFSNSRSEMNVSTLELGDSALYLCASSLGSGGADTQYFGPGTRLTVL.

The CDR3 protein is CASSYRENTDTQYF. CDR3 DNA: TGTGCCAGCAGCTACCGGGAAAACACAGATACGCAGTATTTT. V usage is TRBV7-2 and J usage is TRBJ2-3; D possibly corresponds to TRBD2 (5 bases). The CDR3 is 14 residues long. Germline V gene data show CDR1 as SGHTA and CDR2 as FQGNSA. Deletions cut 4 bases from V and 2 bases from J, with 10 bases between.

The chain links TRBV24-1 to TRBJ1-1, with D perhaps matching TRBD1 (5 bases). The germline V and J ends were trimmed by 3 bases and 3 bases, with 13 bases remaining between them. Germline V gene lookup returns CDR1 KGHDR and CDR2 SFDVKD. This CDR3 region has 15 residues. The CDR3 here is CATSDPGSGDTEAFF. CDR3 DNA: TGTGCCACCAGTGATCCCGGGTCGGGGGACACTGAAGCTTTCTTT.

The chain employs TRBV25-1 and TRBJ1-5; tentatively, D is TRBD1 (6 bases). Between the trimmed V and J ends, which lost 6 bases and 3 bases, there was a span of 12 bases. This CDR3 contains 14 residues. Germline CDR1 and CDR2: MGHDK and SYGVNS. CDR3 DNA: TGTGCCAGCAGAGGGGGGGGAAACAATCAGCCCCAGCATTTT. Protein: CASRGGGNNQPQHF. The full variable domain, completed using reference TRBV25-1 and TRBJ1-5, is EADIYQTPRYLVIGTGKKITLECSQTMGHDKMYWYQQDPGMELHLIHYSYGVNSTEKGDLSSESTVSRIRTEHFPLTLESARPSHTSQYLCASRGGGNNQPQHFGDGTRLSIL.

The CDR3 sequence: CASSLLGQDSYEQYV. CDR3 in DNA: TGTGCCAGCAGCTTATTAGGACAGGATTCCTACGAGCAGTACGTC. The V call is TRBV5-6, the J call TRBJ2-7; 7 bases are a match to TRBD1. The CDR3 length is 15 residues. Germline CDR1 SGHDT, CDR2 YYEEEE. V was pared by 2 bases and J by 1 base, with 6 bases of the junction left unmatched.

The rearrangement joins TRBV25-1 to TRBJ2-3, with 8 bases matching TRBD1. CDR1 MGHDK and CDR2 SYGVNS come from the germline V gene. Trimming cost V 2 bases and J 8 bases; bases outside gene matches: 9. The CDR3 extends over 15 amino acids. The CDR3 sequence is CASSERTGSLGTQYF. The CDR3 DNA reads as TGTGCCAGCAGTGAAAGGACAGGGAGTCTAGGTACGCAGTATTTT.

This clone came up once. Here the CDR3 DNA reads TGCGCCAGCAGCTTGGGTGGAAGCAATCAGCCCCAGCATTTT. Its translation is CASSLGGSNQPQHF. This chain connects TRBV5-1 to TRBJ1-5, with D uncertain. This CDR3 contains 14 residues. V was clipped by 0 bases and J by 1 base, with 5 bases between them. Germline V gives CDR1 SGHRS, CDR2 YFSETQ.

This chain joins TRBV28 and TRBJ1-2, with 10 bases lining up with TRBD1. The J segment lost 8 bases and the V segment lost 5 bases, leaving 5 bases of the junction unmatched. CDR3 length: 13 residues. Germline CDR1 and CDR2: MDHEN and SYDVKM. CDR3 protein: CASSLRTGGGYTF. The CDR3 DNA reads as TGTGCCAGCAGTCTGAGGACAGGGGGAGGCTACACCTTC.

The gene calls are TRBV18 and TRBJ2-7; TRBD1 matches at 7 bases. The J segment lost 2 bases and the V segment lost 3 bases, leaving 1 base of the junction unmatched. The CDR3 contains 13 residues. Germline-derived CDR1 and CDR2 are KGHSH and LQKENI. This chain's CDR3 is CASSPGTAYEQYV. The CDR3 DNA follows: TGTGCCAGCTCACCCGGGACAGCCTACGAGCAGTACGTC.

This clone was counted a single time. The rearrangement joins TRBV9 to TRBJ1-3; D ambiguous. The germline V gene encodes CDR1 SGDLS and CDR2 YYNGEE. There are 15 residues in the CDR3. Trimming removed 0 bases at V and 0 bases at J, with 7 bases between. CDR3 nucleotide sequence: TGTGCCAGCAGCGTAGGGGTAGCCTCTGGAAACACCATATATTTT. Protein product: CASSVGVASGNTIYF.

V gene TRBV18 combines with J gene TRBJ1-2; 7 positions match TRBD1. This CDR3 is built from 16 residues. Germline assignment: CDR1 KGHSH and CDR2 LQKENI. Germline trimming cut 1 base from V and 1 base from J; bases unmatched to any gene: 6. Here the CDR3 DNA reads TGTGCCAGCTCACCACTCGAGGGGGCTAATAACTATGGCTACACCTTC. Translation gives CASSPLEGANNYGYTF.

The chain is built from TRBV28 and TRBJ1-5; D unresolved. The V end was cut by 3 bases, the J end by 6 bases, with 18 bases between. This CDR3 contains 16 residues. Germline lookup yields CDR1 MDHEN and CDR2 SYDVKM. The CDR3 nucleotides read TGTGCCAGCAGTTTTTACTCTAGTTCGGGCGGTCAGCCCCAGCATTTT. This translates into CASSFYSSSGGQPQHF. Using reference TRBV28 and TRBJ1-5 for the parts outside the CDR3, the full variable domain is DVKVTQSSRYLVKRTGEKVFLECVQDMDHENMFWYRQDPGLGLRLIYFSYDVKMKEKGDIPEGYSVSREKKERFSLILESASTNQTSMYLCASSFYSSSGGQPQHFGDGTRLSIL.

A few counts support this clone. The rearrangement joins TRBV2 to TRBJ2-2; 8 bases fit TRBD1. V lost 6 bases and J lost 3; bases outside the gene matches: 6. Germline CDR1 reads SNHLY; CDR2 reads FYNNEI. The CDR3 consists of 15 residues. The CDR3 nucleotides are TGTGCCAGCAGCCACAGGGACAGGTACACCGGGGAGCTGTTTTTT. Its protein is CASSHRDRYTGELFF.

The rearrangement joins TRBV5-1 to TRBJ2-5, with D unresolved. Between the trimmed V and J ends, which lost 1 base and 3 bases, there was a span of 4 bases. The CDR3 has 12 residues. Germline-derived CDR1 and CDR2 are SGHRS and YFSETQ. This chain's CDR3 is CASSLPEETQYF. In nucleotides, the CDR3 is TGCGCCAGCAGCTTGCCAGAAGAGACCCAGTACTTC.

V usage is TRBV5-1 and J usage is TRBJ2-3; TRBD2 is a possible D gene (7 bases). The length of the CDR3 is 14 residues. Germline loops: CDR1 SGHRS, CDR2 YFSETQ. Trimming took off 5 bases at V and 6 bases at J, with 16 bases between the two ends. The CDR3 here is CASRGSRGGDTQYF. The DNA for the CDR3 is TGCGCCAGCAGGGGTTCAAGGGGGGGCGATACGCAGTATTTT.

This clone was observed a single time. The genes are TRBV4-2 and TRBJ1-4; D possibly corresponds to TRBD1 (5 bases). The CDR3 is made up of 12 amino acids. Germline V gives CDR1 LGHNA, CDR2 YNFKEQ. Trimming stripped 8 bases from V and 5 bases from J, with 9 bases between. CDR3 in DNA: TGTGCCAGCCGGTCAGGGAATGAAAAACTGTTTTTT. Translation gives CASRSGNEKLFF.

This chain uses TRBV6-5 with TRBJ2-7; either TRBD1 or TRBD2 may supply D (6 bases each). There are 15 residues in the CDR3. V lost 8 bases and J 0 bases, leaving 17 bases between the germline ends. From germline, CDR1 is MNHEY and CDR2 SVGAGI. The CDR3 is CASVVGGGGSYEQYV. The DNA of the CDR3 is TGTGCCAGCGTTGTCGGGGGCGGAGGCTCCTACGAGCAGTACGTC.

This clone was observed once. The chain combines TRBV6-5 with TRBJ1-5; perhaps TRBD1 as D (5 bases). The V end lost 6 bases, the J end lost 4 bases, and 13 bases lay between the germline ends. CDR1 MNHEY and CDR2 SVGAGI come from the germline V gene. There are 14 residues in the CDR3. The CDR3 sequence: CASRDPQDNQPQHF. The CDR3 DNA is TGTGCCAGCAGGGACCCACAGGATAATCAGCCCCAGCATTTT.

The chain uses TRBV3-1 (or the pseudogene TRBV3-2) and TRBJ2-4; no firm D call. The V gene lost 3 bases and the J gene lost 1 base, with 25 bases spanning the gap. Germline assignment: CDR1 LGHDT and CDR2 YNNKEL (reference sequence). The CDR3 has 20 amino acids. CDR3 DNA sequence: TGTGCCAGCAGCCATCCACCGGGCCGCCGAAGGTTGTCGGCCAAAAACATTCAGTACTTC. Residues: CASSHPPGRRRLSAKNIQYF.

V usage is TRBV10-2 and J usage is TRBJ1-1; TRBD1 matches 9 bases. Germline CDR1 reads WSHSY; CDR2 reads SAAADI. The CDR3 consists of 13 residues. Trimming took 2 bases from V and 9 from J; bases not matched to a gene: 4. The CDR3 DNA sequence: TGCGCCAGCAGTGAGGGACAGGGGTTCCAAGCTTTCTTT. Protein: CASSEGQGFQAFF.

This clone turned up a few times. The CDR3 DNA sequence: TGCGCCAGCAGTGAGTCGGGGGGGCCGGGTGAGCAGTTCTTC. Translating it yields CASSESGGPGEQFF. The V gene is TRBV10-2, the J gene TRBJ2-1; D may be TRBD2 (7 bases). This CDR3 is built from 14 residues. Trimming took off 0 bases at V and 9 bases at J, with 12 bases between the two ends. The germline V gene has CDR1 WSHSY and CDR2 SAAADI.

This sequence joins TRBV30 and TRBJ2-1; either TRBD1 or TRBD2 may supply D (5 bases each). V dropped 1 base and J dropped 13 bases, with 14 bases sitting between them. The CDR3 totals 12 residues. From germline, CDR1 is GTSNPN and CDR2 SVGIG (reference sequence). The CDR3 here is CAWSEREGPQFF. DNA for the CDR3: TGTGCCTGGAGTGAAAGAGAGGGACCCCAGTTCTTC.

V and J are TRBV5-1 and TRBJ1-4; tentative D call: TRBD1 (5 bases). Germline CDR1 and CDR2: SGHRS and YFSETQ. The CDR3 is made up of 15 amino acids. Trimming removed 4 bases from V and 0 bases from J, with 10 bases in between. The CDR3 loop reads CASSLQGTTNEKLFF. CDR3 bases: TGCGCCAGCAGCCTCCAGGGAACAACTAATGAAAAACTGTTTTTT.

This chain connects TRBV7-8 to TRBJ1-6, with D perhaps matching TRBD1 (6 bases). The V gene's germline CDR1 is SGHVS and CDR2 FQNEAQ. V was cut by 0 bases and J by 10 bases, with 16 bases left in between. The CDR3 spans 16 residues. In DNA form, the CDR3 reads TGTGCCAGCAGCTTAGCAACAGGGAGGACAGTCTCACCCCTCCACTTT. Amino acid sequence: CASSLATGRTVSPLHF.

The gene calls are TRBV21-1 and TRBJ2-7; whether TRBD2, the table's D call, matches the DNA was not checked. TRBV21-1 is given as a pseudogene. The CDR3 runs to 17 residues. CDR3 residues: CASSNGLAGPQSYEQYV. The CDR3 bases are TGTGCCAGCAGCAATGGACTAGCGGGGCCGCAGTCTTACGAGCAGTACGTC.

This clone was counted once. The genes are TRBV9 and TRBJ2-1; 9 bases match TRBD1. The CDR3 spans 16 residues. Trimming removed 0 bases from V and 2 bases from J; junction bases left unmatched: 3. From germline, CDR1 is SGDLS and CDR2 YYNGEE. Written as DNA, the CDR3 is TGTGCCAGCAGCGTAGTACAGGGGGCAGCCTACAATGAGCAGTTCTTC. Translated, it gives CASSVVQGAAYNEQFF.

The V gene is TRBV11-3, the J gene TRBJ2-5; a possible D gene is TRBD1 (6 bases). Germline V gene sequence: CDR1 SGHNT, CDR2 YENEEA. CDR3 length: 14 amino acids. Between the trimmed V and J ends, which lost 5 bases and 1 base, there was a span of 11 bases. The CDR3 coding sequence is TGTGCCAGCAGCGGCAGGGGACCCCAAGAGACCCAGTACTTC. It codes for CASSGRGPQETQYF. The variable domain in full, completed from reference TRBV11-3 and TRBJ2-5, reads EAGVVQSPRYKIIEKKQPVAFWCNPISGHNTLYWYLQNLGQGPELLIRYENEEAVDDSQLPKDRFSAERLKGVDSTLKIQPAELGDSAVYLCASSGRGPQETQYFGPGTRLLVL.

This clone was seen just once. This chain uses TRBV6-2 or TRBV6-3 with TRBJ2-5, with 7 positions matching TRBD1. This CDR3 contains 15 residues. V dropped 2 bases and J dropped 5; count of bases not matched to a gene: 8. The germline V gene has CDR1 MNHEY and CDR2 SVGEGT. CDR3 sequence (DNA): TGTGCCAGCAGTTACCCGACAGGGTCCCACGAGACCCAGTACTTC. Amino acid sequence: CASSYPTGSHETQYF.